These T cell receptor beta chains were read from a single sample in a study of tumor-infiltrating lymphocytes in localized non-small cell lung cancer. Sequencing used immunoSEQ multiplex PCR; TCRdb keeps in-frame clones, though not all of them. The sample lists about 9,700 clones; roughly 80% were seen once. The sequencing input was lung tumor tissue. The source is a human donor with non-small cell lung cancer. Both conserved end residues are part of each CDR3. The D gene is left open where the match is weak. Some rows have no size entry. The others give once, few or many, or a class for an expanded clone.

cdr3_nt	cdr3_aa	v_call	j_call	d_call	clone_size
TGTGCCAGCAGCTTCGGACCCAACTACGAGCAGTACTTC	CASSFGPNYEQYF	TRBV7-6	TRBJ2-7	NA	NA
TGTGCCAGCAGCTTCACTGGGGACTATGGCTACACCTTC	CASSFTGDYGYTF	TRBV6-6	TRBJ1-2	NA	NA
TGTGCCTGGAGTGTACGGGGGATGGGAGTCTACGAGCAGTACTTC	CAWSVRGMGVYEQYF	TRBV30	TRBJ2-7	NA	NA
TGCGCCAGCAGCTCATGGACCACGGTCGATGAGCAGTTCTTC	CASSSWTTVDEQFF	TRBV5-1	TRBJ2-1	NA	NA
TGTGCCAGCAGCAAAACTAGCGGCCAAGAGACCCAGTACTTC	CASSKTSGQETQYF	TRBV7-9	TRBJ2-5	TRBD2	NA
TGTGCCAGCTCGCCTTCGCAGGGGCGGGTTGAGCAGTTCTTC	CASSPSQGRVEQFF	TRBV18	TRBJ2-1	NA	NA
TGCGCCAGCAGCCACATCAATGAGCAGTTCTTC	CASSHINEQFF	TRBV4-1	TRBJ2-1	NA	NA
TGTGCCAGTAGTATAGAGGGAGCTAACTTAGCCAAAAACATTCAGTACTTC	CASSIEGANLAKNIQYF	TRBV19	TRBJ2-4	NA	NA
TGTGCCATCACCCCGACAGTCCTCAAGAACACTGAAGCTTTCTTT	CAITPTVLKNTEAFF	TRBV10-3	TRBJ1-1	NA	NA
TGTGCCAGTAGCCAGGACAGGGCCCCGTTAAGCACTGAAGCTTTCTTT	CASSQDRAPLSTEAFF	TRBV19	TRBJ1-1	TRBD1	NA
TGTGCCAGCTCGCCGGGACAGATATACTCTGGGGCCAACGTCCTGACTTTC	CASSPGQIYSGANVLTF	TRBV18	TRBJ2-6	TRBD1	NA
TGCGCCAGCAGCCAGCGCGGAGAGAACACCGGGGAGCTGTTTTTT	CASSQRGENTGELFF	TRBV4-3	TRBJ2-2	NA	NA
TGTGCCAGCACGTTCGGGGTAGGCAACACCATATATTTT	CASTFGVGNTIYF	TRBV7-9	TRBJ1-3	NA	NA
TGTGCCAGCGGACAACCGAACACTGAAGCTTTCTTT	CASGQPNTEAFF	TRBV7-2	TRBJ1-1	NA	once
TGTGCCAGCAGTGTTTTTGGACTTTCACAAGAGACCCAGTACTTC	CASSVFGLSQETQYF	TRBV6-1	TRBJ2-5	NA	NA
TGTGCCAGTAGATCTGGACAGGGCGGGTACACTGAAGCTTTCTTT	CASRSGQGGYTEAFF	TRBV6-5	TRBJ1-1	TRBD1	few
TGTGCCAGCCACGCACGGACCAAAAACATTCAGTACTTC	CASHARTKNIQYF	TRBV2	TRBJ2-4	NA	NA
TGTGCCAGCTCGCAGCGAAGAGAGCAGTTCTTC	CASSQRREQFF	TRBV18	TRBJ2-1	NA	NA
TGTGCCAGCAGTTACTCCGGACAGGGGCCCACTGAAGCTTTCTTT	CASSYSGQGPTEAFF	TRBV6-5	TRBJ1-1	TRBD1	NA
TGTGCCAGCAGTGAATATAGGGGACGTCAAGAGACCCAGTACTTC	CASSEYRGRQETQYF	TRBV25-1	TRBJ2-5	NA	once
TGTGCCAGCAGCTCGACAGGGTATGGCGAGCAGTACTTC	CASSSTGYGEQYF	TRBV7-9	TRBJ2-7	TRBD1	NA
TGTGCCAGCAGCTTGGTTCAGGGGGACACCGGGGAGCTGTTTTTT	CASSLVQGDTGELFF	TRBV5-6	TRBJ2-2	TRBD1	NA
TGTGCCAGCAGCTTGGACAGGAACACTGAAGCTTTCTTT	CASSLDRNTEAFF	TRBV5-6	TRBJ1-1	NA	NA
TGCGCCAGCAGCCAAGATTGGGCTAGCGGATACAATGAGCAGTTCTTC	CASSQDWASGYNEQFF	TRBV4-1	TRBJ2-1	TRBD2	few
TGCGCCAGCACCGACCGGGACTACGAGCAGTACTTC	CASTDRDYEQYF	TRBV10-2	TRBJ2-7	NA	NA
TGTGCCAGCAGTGACGGTCTGAACACTGAAGCTTTCTTT	CASSDGLNTEAFF	TRBV2	TRBJ1-1	NA	NA
TGTGCCAGCAGTGCAATAGCGGGGGCTTCATACGAGCAGTACTTC	CASSAIAGASYEQYF	TRBV6-6	TRBJ2-7	TRBD2	NA
TGCGCCAGCAGCCCCGGACAGTCCGGGCCAGCTTCCTTT	CASSPGQSGPASF	TRBV4-1	TRBJ1-1	NA	NA
TGTGCCAGCAGCGTAGGCGGAAGGACAGGGGATTCACCCCTCCACTTT	CASSVGGRTGDSPLHF	TRBV9	TRBJ1-6	TRBD1	NA
TGCGCCAGCAGCCAGGCTACTAGCGGGCTCGGCTACGAGCAGTACTTC	CASSQATSGLGYEQYF	TRBV4-1	TRBJ2-7	TRBD2	NA
TGTGCCAGCAGCTTTCGGCAGGGAACTGAAGCTTTCTTT	CASSFRQGTEAFF	TRBV5-6	TRBJ1-1	NA	NA
TGTGCCAGCAGTGGGACAGCGAGCTCCTACGAGCAGTACTTC	CASSGTASSYEQYF	TRBV6-6	TRBJ2-7	TRBD1	NA
TGTGCCAGCAGTTACGGGTCCGGCTACACCTTC	CASSYGSGYTF	TRBV6-6	TRBJ1-2	NA	NA
TGTGCCAGCAGTGAAAGACAGGGCACTGAAGCTTTCTTT	CASSERQGTEAFF	TRBV6-1	TRBJ1-1	TRBD1	NA
TGCGCCAGCAGCCAAGATCTGAGACCGCAAGAGACCCAGTACTTC	CASSQDLRPQETQYF	TRBV4-1	TRBJ2-5	NA	NA
TGTGCCAGCAGCTTGATGTCGTGGGGGGCCTACGAGCAGTACTTC	CASSLMSWGAYEQYF	TRBV11-2	TRBJ2-7	NA	NA
TGTGCCAGCAGCCAAGATTGGGACAGGGTCCTCACAGATACGCAGTATTTT	CASSQDWDRVLTDTQYF	TRBV4-2	TRBJ2-3	TRBD1	NA
TGTGCCAGCAGCGTTATGGGCACCTACAATGAGCAGTTCTTC	CASSVMGTYNEQFF	TRBV9	TRBJ2-1	NA	NA
TGTGCCTGGAGTATCGGCAGAGGCGGTTACGAGCAGTACTTC	CAWSIGRGGYEQYF	TRBV30	TRBJ2-7	NA	NA
TGTGCCAGCAGCGCGGGACAGGGATCCTACAATGAGCAGTTCTTC	CASSAGQGSYNEQFF	TRBV5-8	TRBJ2-1	TRBD1	NA
TGTGCCAGCAAAGGGACTTCGAACACCGGGGAGCTGTTTTTT	CASKGTSNTGELFF	TRBV27	TRBJ2-2	NA	NA
TGTGCCAGCAGCCAAGATCAGCCAGACACAGATACGCAGTATTTT	CASSQDQPDTDTQYF	TRBV4-2	TRBJ2-3	NA	NA
TGCGCCAGCACCCGGGACAGGGGGCCGGGTGAGCAGTTCTTC	CASTRDRGPGEQFF	TRBV5-1	TRBJ2-1	TRBD1	NA
TGCGCCAGCAGCGGGACTAGTCAGTTCATGTCAGATACGCAGTATTTT	CASSGTSQFMSDTQYF	TRBV5-1	TRBJ2-3	TRBD2	NA